This T cell receptor (beta chain) was captured in a study of T cells in Graves' hyperthyroidism and ophthalmopathy. Study-level information: Peripheral blood was drawn at first diagnosis, prior to all treatment.

The CDR3 covers 14 residues. Germline V gene data show CDR1 as MNHNS and CDR2 as SASEGT. V gave up 8 bases and J gave up 0 bases, with 14 bases separating them. This clonotype occurred many times. RNA transcripts yielded amplified TCR beta CDR3 regions. During a first-round RT-PCR of the TCR CDR3, the HTBI primer set was used. TCRdb reprocessed the multiplex PCR reads with MiXCR, giving one entry per CDR3 protein. This table has about 690,000 distinct CDR3 sequences, roughly 17% appearing once. This sequence joins TRBV6-1 and TRBJ2-7; D gene uncertain. This sequence originates from a man in his forties or fifties with Graves' hyperthyroidism. Sequenced sample: blood. The CDR3 region is CASAMTATSYEQYF. CDR3 sequence (DNA): TGTGCCAGCGCGATGACTGCAACCTCCTACGAGCAGTACTTC.